This T cell receptor (beta chain) was sequenced for a study of blood T cells in healthy people across ages. CDR1 and CDR2 from the germline V gene are SGDLS and YYNGEE. The CDR3 runs 14 residues. V was pared by 3 bases and J by 1 base, with 10 bases between. Alongside a J-beta primer mix, a sample-barcoded 5' primer served in a second PCR lasting about 7 to 11 cycles. Tagging of each cDNA molecule was performed by a template-switch adaptor with 12 random nucleotides. Each single sample gave us at least 2.5 million CDR3-containing paired-end reads. Using its own MiXCR run on the 5' RACE reads, TCRdb lists one record per CDR3 protein. The profile shows approximately 1,700,000 distinct CDR3 sequences, around 40% of them singletons. At least 5.5 micrograms of total RNA were extracted per sample. Findings and caveats of the study: Diversity was higher, and naive CD4+ cells more numerous, in long-lived donors than in aged donors.

This clonotype has a handful of counts. Its antigen remains unidentified. V and J are TRBV9 and TRBJ1-2; D ambiguous. This receptor was obtained from a human donor in good health. The sample consisted of blood. This CDR3 is CASSGLGFNYGYTF. The CDR3 DNA sequence: TGTGCCAGCAGCGGCCTAGGATTTAACTATGGCTACACCTTC.